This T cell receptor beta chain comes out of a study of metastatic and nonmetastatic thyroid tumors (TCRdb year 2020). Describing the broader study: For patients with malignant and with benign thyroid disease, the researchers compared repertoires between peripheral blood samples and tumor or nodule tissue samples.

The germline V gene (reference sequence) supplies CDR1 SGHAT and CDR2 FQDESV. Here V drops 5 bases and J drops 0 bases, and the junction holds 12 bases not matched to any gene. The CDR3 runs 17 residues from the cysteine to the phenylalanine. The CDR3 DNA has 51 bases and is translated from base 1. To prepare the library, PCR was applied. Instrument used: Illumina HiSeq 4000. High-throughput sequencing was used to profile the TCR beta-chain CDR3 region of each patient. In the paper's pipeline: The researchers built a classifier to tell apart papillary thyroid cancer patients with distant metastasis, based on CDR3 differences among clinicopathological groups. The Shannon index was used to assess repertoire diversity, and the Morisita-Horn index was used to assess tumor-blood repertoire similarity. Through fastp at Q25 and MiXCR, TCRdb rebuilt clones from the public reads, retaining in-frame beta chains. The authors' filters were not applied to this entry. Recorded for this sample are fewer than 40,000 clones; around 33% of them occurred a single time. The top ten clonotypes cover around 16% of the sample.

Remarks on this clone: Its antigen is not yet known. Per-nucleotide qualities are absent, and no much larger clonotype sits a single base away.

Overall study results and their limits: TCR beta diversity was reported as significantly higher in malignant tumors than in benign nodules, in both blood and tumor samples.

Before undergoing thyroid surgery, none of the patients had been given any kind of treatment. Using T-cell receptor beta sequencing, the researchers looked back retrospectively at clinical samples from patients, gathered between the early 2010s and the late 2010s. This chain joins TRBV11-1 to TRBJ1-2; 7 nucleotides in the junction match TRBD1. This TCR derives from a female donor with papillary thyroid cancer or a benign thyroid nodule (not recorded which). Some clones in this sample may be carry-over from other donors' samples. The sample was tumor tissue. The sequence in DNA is TGTGCCAGCAGCCCCTCAGGGGGTCGGGGCTCTAACTATGGCTACACCTTC. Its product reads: CASSPSGGRGSNYGYTF. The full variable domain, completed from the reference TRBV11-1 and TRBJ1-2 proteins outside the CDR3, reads EAEVAQSPRYKITEKSQAVAFWCDPISGHATLYWYRQILGQGPELLVQFQDESVVDDSQLPKDRFSAERLKGVDSTLKIQPAELGDSAMYLCASSPSGGRGSNYGYTFGSGTRLTVV.